These T cell receptor beta chains were read from a single sample in a study of spatial heterogeneity in lung cancer. TCRdb re-called the 5' RACE reads through MiXCR, storing one row per CDR3 protein. Of some 20,000 distinct CDR3 sequences listed, over 7% are singletons. Here the sequenced sample was lung tumor tissue, taken at surgery. Receptors were obtained from a female donor with early-stage non-small cell lung cancer. Each CDR3 is given with its conserved first and last residue. The D gene is left open where the match is weak. Clone sizes are given selectively: once, few, many, or a class where the clone is expanded.

j_call: TRBJ2-6
v_call: TRBV4-3
d_call: NA
clone_size: medium-sized
cdr3_nt: TGCGCCAGCAGCCAAGCCCTTTCTGGCGCCGTGAAGGCCAACGTCCTGACTTTC
cdr3_aa: CASSQALSGAVKANVLTF

j_call: TRBJ2-4
v_call: TRBV15
d_call: NA
clone_size: medium-sized
cdr3_nt: TGTGCCACCAGCGGCCCTAGGGGGTCGTACTTC
cdr3_aa: CATSGPRGSYF

j_call: TRBJ1-5
v_call: TRBV5-5
d_call: NA
clone_size: many
cdr3_nt: TGTGCCAGCAGCTTGGCCCTGGGCAGAATCAATCAGCCCCAGCATTTT
cdr3_aa: CASSLALGRINQPQHF

j_call: TRBJ1-6
v_call: TRBV9
d_call: NA
clone_size: many
cdr3_nt: TGTGCCAGCAGCGCTGGGGGCTTCGATTCACCCCTCCACTTT
cdr3_aa: CASSAGGFDSPLHF

j_call: TRBJ2-6
v_call: TRBV24-1
d_call: NA
clone_size: medium-sized
cdr3_nt: TGTGCCGCCTGCCCCTGGGCGCGAGGGGCCAACGTCCTGACTTTC
cdr3_aa: CAACPWARGANVLTF

j_call: TRBJ2-3
v_call: TRBV20-1
d_call: TRBD2
clone_size: many
cdr3_nt: TGCAGTGCTGTAGCACAGGGACTAGCGGGGTTGGCGCAGTATTTT
cdr3_aa: CSAVAQGLAGLAQYF

j_call: TRBJ2-5
v_call: TRBV28
d_call: NA
clone_size: many
cdr3_nt: TGTGCCAGCACCCCAGGACAAGAGACCCAGTACTTC
cdr3_aa: CASTPGQETQYF

j_call: TRBJ2-3
v_call: TRBV4-1
d_call: TRBD2
clone_size: NA
cdr3_nt: TGCGCCAGCAGCCCTCAGGGCCCCGGGGGGACGCAGTATTTT
cdr3_aa: CASSPQGPGGTQYF

j_call: TRBJ1-1
v_call: TRBV6-2/TRBV6-3
d_call: NA
clone_size: once
cdr3_nt: TGTGCCAGCAGCTTCCGGGGGGATAGAACTGAAGCTTTCTTT
cdr3_aa: CASSFRGDRTEAFF

j_call: TRBJ1-1
v_call: TRBV20-1
d_call: TRBD1
clone_size: many
cdr3_nt: TGCAGTGCCTTGGGACAGACAAACACTGAAGCTTTCTTT
cdr3_aa: CSALGQTNTEAFF

j_call: TRBJ2-1
v_call: TRBV20-1
d_call: TRBD2
clone_size: NA
cdr3_nt: TGCAGTGCCCCCTCTTACCCGGGACTAGGACCGAACAATGAGCAGTTCTTC
cdr3_aa: CSAPSYPGLGPNNEQFF

j_call: TRBJ2-2
v_call: TRBV29-1
d_call: TRBD1
clone_size: many
cdr3_nt: TGCAGCGTTGACAGCGGACAGGGAACCGGGGAGCTGTTTTTT
cdr3_aa: CSVDSGQGTGELFF

j_call: TRBJ2-7
v_call: TRBV28
d_call: TRBD1
clone_size: many
cdr3_nt: TGTGCCAGCAGTTTAATTGGACAGGGTGACTACGAGCAGTACTTC
cdr3_aa: CASSLIGQGDYEQYF

j_call: TRBJ2-5
v_call: TRBV20-1
d_call: NA
clone_size: medium-sized
cdr3_nt: TGCAGTGCCAGCCCCGGGGGCCCGGAGACCCAGTACTTC
cdr3_aa: CSASPGGPETQYF

j_call: TRBJ1-2
v_call: TRBV19
d_call: NA
clone_size: many
cdr3_nt: TGTGCCAGTAGTATTGGGTCAGACACCGGCTACACCTTC
cdr3_aa: CASSIGSDTGYTF

j_call: TRBJ1-1
v_call: TRBV12-3/TRBV12-4
d_call: NA
clone_size: few
cdr3_nt: TGTGCCAGCAGTTTACTCGCGGGACCGAACACTGAAGCTTTCTTT
cdr3_aa: CASSLLAGPNTEAFF

j_call: TRBJ1-1
v_call: TRBV30
d_call: NA
clone_size: NA
cdr3_nt: TGTGCCTGGAGCCAGGAACGCCGGACTGAAGCTTTCTTT
cdr3_aa: CAWSQERRTEAFF

j_call: TRBJ1-1
v_call: TRBV29-1
d_call: TRBD1
clone_size: many
cdr3_nt: TGCAGCGTTTCGACAGGGGCCGGGAACACTGAAGCTTTCTTT
cdr3_aa: CSVSTGAGNTEAFF

j_call: TRBJ2-5
v_call: TRBV10-3
d_call: TRBD2
clone_size: many
cdr3_nt: TGTGCCATCACCGGGACTAGCGGAGAGACCCAGTACTTC
cdr3_aa: CAITGTSGETQYF

j_call: TRBJ2-7
v_call: TRBV10-3
d_call: TRBD2
clone_size: many
cdr3_nt: TGTGCCATCAGTCGGACGGGGGGGCCCTACGAGCAGTACTTC
cdr3_aa: CAISRTGGPYEQYF

j_call: TRBJ2-5
v_call: TRBV12-3/TRBV12-4
d_call: NA
clone_size: many
cdr3_nt: TGTGCCAGCAGACCCTGGGGGGCGGAGACCCAGTACTTC
cdr3_aa: CASRPWGAETQYF

j_call: TRBJ2-2
v_call: TRBV7-8
d_call: TRBD2
clone_size: once
cdr3_nt: TGTGCCAGCAGCTTAGGCGGGGAGCGGGGGCCTTCGAACACCGGGGAGCTGTTTTTT
cdr3_aa: CASSLGGERGPSNTGELFF

j_call: TRBJ1-6
v_call: TRBV12-5
d_call: NA
clone_size: many
cdr3_nt: TGTGCTAGTGGTACCGAGCGGGATTTGGGTCATTCACCCCTCCACTTT
cdr3_aa: CASGTERDLGHSPLHF

j_call: TRBJ2-3
v_call: TRBV4-2
d_call: NA
clone_size: medium-sized
cdr3_nt: TGTGCCAGCAGCCAAGAGGGCAGTATTTTAAGCACAGATACGCAGTATTTT
cdr3_aa: CASSQEGSILSTDTQYF

j_call: TRBJ2-1
v_call: TRBV19
d_call: NA
clone_size: many
cdr3_nt: TGTGCCAGTGCAAAGGGGGGAGGAGTGTACAATGAGCAGTTCTTC
cdr3_aa: CASAKGGGVYNEQFF

j_call: TRBJ1-2
v_call: TRBV9
d_call: NA
clone_size: many
cdr3_nt: TGTGCCAGCAGCGTAGGCCAGGGGTTCGATGGCTACACCTTC
cdr3_aa: CASSVGQGFDGYTF

j_call: TRBJ1-4
v_call: TRBV14
d_call: NA
clone_size: few
cdr3_nt: TGTGCCAGCAGCCAAAAAATGCCCAACCCAAGGGGGGCGCAGGAAAAACTGTTTTTT
cdr3_aa: CASSQKMPNPRGAQEKLFF

j_call: TRBJ1-5
v_call: TRBV4-2
d_call: NA
clone_size: many
cdr3_nt: TGTGCCAGCAGCCAAGACACCGGGGATCAGCCCCAGCATTTT
cdr3_aa: CASSQDTGDQPQHF